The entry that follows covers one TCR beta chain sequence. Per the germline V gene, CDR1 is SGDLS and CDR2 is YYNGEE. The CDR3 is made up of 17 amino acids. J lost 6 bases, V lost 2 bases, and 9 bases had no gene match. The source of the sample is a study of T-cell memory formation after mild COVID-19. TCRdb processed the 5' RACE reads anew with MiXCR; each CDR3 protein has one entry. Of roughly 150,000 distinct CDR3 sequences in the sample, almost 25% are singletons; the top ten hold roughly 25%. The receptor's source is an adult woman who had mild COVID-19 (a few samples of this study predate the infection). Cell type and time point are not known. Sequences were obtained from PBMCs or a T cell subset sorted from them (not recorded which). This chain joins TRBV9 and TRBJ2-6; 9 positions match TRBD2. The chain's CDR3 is CASSVVAGEPEANVLTF. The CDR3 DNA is TGTGCCAGCAGCGTTGTAGCGGGAGAGCCGGAGGCCAACGTCCTGACTTTC.